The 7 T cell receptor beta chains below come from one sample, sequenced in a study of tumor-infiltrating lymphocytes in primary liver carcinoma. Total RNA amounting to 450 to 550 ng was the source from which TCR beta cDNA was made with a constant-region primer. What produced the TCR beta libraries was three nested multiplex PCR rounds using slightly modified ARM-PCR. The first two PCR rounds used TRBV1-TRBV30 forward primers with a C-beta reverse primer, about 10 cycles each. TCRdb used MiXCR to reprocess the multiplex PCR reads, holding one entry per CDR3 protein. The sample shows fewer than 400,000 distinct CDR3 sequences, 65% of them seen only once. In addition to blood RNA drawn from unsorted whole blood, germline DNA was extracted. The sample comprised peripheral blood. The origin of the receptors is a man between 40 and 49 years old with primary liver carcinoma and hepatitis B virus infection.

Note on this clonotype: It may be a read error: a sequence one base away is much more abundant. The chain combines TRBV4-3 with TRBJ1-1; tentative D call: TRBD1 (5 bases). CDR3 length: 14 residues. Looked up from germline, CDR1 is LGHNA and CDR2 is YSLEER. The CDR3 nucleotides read TGCGCCAGCAGCCAAGATTCGGGACGGACTGAATCTTTCTTT. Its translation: CASSQDSGRTESFF.

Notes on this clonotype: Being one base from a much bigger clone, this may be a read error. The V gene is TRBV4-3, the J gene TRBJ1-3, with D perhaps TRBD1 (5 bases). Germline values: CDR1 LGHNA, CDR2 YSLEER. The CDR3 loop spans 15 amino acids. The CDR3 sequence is CTSSQDDSSGNTIYF. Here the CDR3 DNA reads TGCACCAGCAGCCAAGATGACAGCTCTGGAAACACCATATATTTT.

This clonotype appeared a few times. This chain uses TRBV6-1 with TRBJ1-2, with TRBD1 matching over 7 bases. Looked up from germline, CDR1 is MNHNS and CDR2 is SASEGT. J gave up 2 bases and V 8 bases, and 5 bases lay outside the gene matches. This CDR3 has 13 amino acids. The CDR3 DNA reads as TGTGCCAGCCTGGACAGGATAAACTATGGCTACACCTTC. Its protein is CASLDRINYGYTF.

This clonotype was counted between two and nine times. The CDR3: CASSSSGGYESYNEQFF. Written as DNA, the CDR3 is TGTGCCAGCAGCTCCTCAGGGGGTTATGAATCCTACAATGAGCAGTTCTTC. The rearrangement links TRBV7-9 to TRBJ2-1; 7 nucleotides agree with TRBD1. The trim removed 4 bases at V and 1 base at J, leaving 10 bases unmatched. This CDR3 has 17 residues. CDR1 is SEHNR and CDR2 is FQNEAQ in the germline V gene (reference sequence).

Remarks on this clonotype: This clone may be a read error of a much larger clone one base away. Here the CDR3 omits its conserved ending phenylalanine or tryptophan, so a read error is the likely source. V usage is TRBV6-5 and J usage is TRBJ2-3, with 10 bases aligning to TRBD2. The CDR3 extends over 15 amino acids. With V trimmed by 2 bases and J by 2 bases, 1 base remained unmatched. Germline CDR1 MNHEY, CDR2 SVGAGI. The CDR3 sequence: CASSYGTSDTDTQYY. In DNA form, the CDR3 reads TGTGCCAGCAGTTACGGGACTAGCGACACAGATACGCAGTATTAT.

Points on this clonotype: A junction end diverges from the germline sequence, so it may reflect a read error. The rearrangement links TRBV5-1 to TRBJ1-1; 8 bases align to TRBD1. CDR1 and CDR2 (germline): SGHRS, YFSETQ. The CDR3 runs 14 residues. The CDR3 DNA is TGCGCCAGCAGCGCGCAGGGGGCCAACATTGAAGCTTTCTTT. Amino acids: CASSAQGANIEAFF.

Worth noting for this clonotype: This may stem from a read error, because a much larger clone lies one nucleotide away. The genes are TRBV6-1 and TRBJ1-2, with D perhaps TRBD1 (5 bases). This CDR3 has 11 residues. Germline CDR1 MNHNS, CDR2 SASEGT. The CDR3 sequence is CASRDGWGCTF. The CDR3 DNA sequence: TGTGCCAGTAGGGACGGTTGGGGCTGCACCTTC.